This T cell receptor (beta chain) was sequenced during a study of T cells in Graves' hyperthyroidism and ophthalmopathy. Among the patients, aged 18 to 65, hyperthyroidism was newly diagnosed and had lasted under 2 months. Criteria for exclusion of patients were uncontrolled infection, other autoimmune disease, pregnancy or lactation. Orbital computed tomography, thyroid ultrasound, serum thyroxine and TRAb, and clinical symptoms together informed the diagnoses. Study-level points and caveats: For ophthalmopathy, model prediction preceded onset by a median 6.5 months.

V gave up 7 bases and J gave up 1 base, with 14 bases separating them. The CDR3 is made up of 15 amino acids. CDR1 is SGHAT, CDR2 FQNNGV, per germline. The TCR beta CDR3 regions underwent amplification using RNA transcripts as the source. Initially, a first-round RT-PCR of the TCR CDR3 employed the HTBI primer set. A single record per CDR3 protein comes from TCRdb applying MiXCR to the multiplex PCR reads. The profile shows hundreds of thousands of distinct CDR3 sequences, approximately 19% of them singletons. This clonotype was seen ten or more times. Its antigen is unidentified. Sequenced input: blood. The chain joins TRBV11-2 to TRBJ1-5, with D uncertain. The clonotype originates from a woman between 50 and 59 years old with Graves' hyperthyroidism that later progressed to Graves' ophthalmopathy. The CDR3 DNA reads TGTGCCAGCAACGAAGGCGGAGGGAGCAATCAGCCCCAGCATTTT. It specifies CASNEGGGSNQPQHF.